One TCR beta chain is described in this entry. Measured with immunoSEQ multiplex PCR; TCRdb has only the in-frame clones, and not every one. The sample lists more than 12,000 clones; around 98% were seen once. This entry belongs to a study of monozygotic twins with cystic fibrosis. The TCR sequence derives from a girl aged 2-10 years with cystic fibrosis. The sequenced sample consisted of blood.

The CDR3 sequence: CASKEQVQANTGELFF. The CDR3 nucleotides read TGTGCCAGTAAAGAACAGGTCCAAGCGAACACCGGGGAGCTGTTTTTT. The chain couples TRBV19 to TRBJ2-2, with D maybe TRBD1 (5 bases). Trimming removed 7 bases at V and 0 bases at J, with 15 bases between. This CDR3 has 16 residues. Germline V gene lookup returns CDR1 LNHDA and CDR2 SQIVND (reference sequence).